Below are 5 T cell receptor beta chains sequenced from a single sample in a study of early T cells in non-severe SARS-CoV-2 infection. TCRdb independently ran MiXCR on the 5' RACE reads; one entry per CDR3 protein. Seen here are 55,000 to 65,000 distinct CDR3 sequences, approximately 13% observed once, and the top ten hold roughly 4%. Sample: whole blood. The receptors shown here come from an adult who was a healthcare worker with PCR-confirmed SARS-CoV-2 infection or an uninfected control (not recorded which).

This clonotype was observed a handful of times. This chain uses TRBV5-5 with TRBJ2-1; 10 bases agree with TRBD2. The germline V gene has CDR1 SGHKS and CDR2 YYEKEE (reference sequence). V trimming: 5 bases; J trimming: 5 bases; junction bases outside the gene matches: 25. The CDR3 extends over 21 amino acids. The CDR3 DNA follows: TGTGCCAGCAGTCGAAGAGTAGCGTCCCTACAGGTAGCGGGAGGTGACAATGAGCAGTTCTTC. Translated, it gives CASSRRVASLQVAGGDNEQFF.

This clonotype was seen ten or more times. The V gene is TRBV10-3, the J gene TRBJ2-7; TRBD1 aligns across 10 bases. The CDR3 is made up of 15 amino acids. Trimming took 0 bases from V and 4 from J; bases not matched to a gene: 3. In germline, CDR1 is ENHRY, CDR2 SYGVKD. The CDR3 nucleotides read TGTGCCATCAGTGAGTCGGACAGGGGGAGGTACGAGCAGTACTTC. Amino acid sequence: CAISESDRGRYEQYF.

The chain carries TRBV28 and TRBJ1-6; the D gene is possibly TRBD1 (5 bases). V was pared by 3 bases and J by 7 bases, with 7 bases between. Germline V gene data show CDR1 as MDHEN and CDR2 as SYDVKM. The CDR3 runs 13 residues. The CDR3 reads CASSFRANSPLHF. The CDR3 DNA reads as TGTGCCAGCAGTTTCAGGGCCAATTCACCCCTCCACTTT.

The CDR3 DNA reads as TGTGCCAGCAGCTTAACAGGGGATTCGGAGACCCAGTACTTC. It yields the protein CASSLTGDSETQYF. V and J are TRBV7-6 and TRBJ2-5; 7 bases line up with TRBD1. Germline loops: CDR1 SGHVS, CDR2 FNYEAQ. The CDR3 covers 14 residues. J gave up 5 bases and V 2 bases, and 5 bases lay outside the gene matches.

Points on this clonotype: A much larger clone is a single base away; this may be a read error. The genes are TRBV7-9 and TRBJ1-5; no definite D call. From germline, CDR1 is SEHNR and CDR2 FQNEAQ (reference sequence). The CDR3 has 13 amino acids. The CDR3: CASSLDLFQPRHF. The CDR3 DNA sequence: TGTGCCAGCAGCTTAGACCTTTTTCAGCCCCGGCATTTT.